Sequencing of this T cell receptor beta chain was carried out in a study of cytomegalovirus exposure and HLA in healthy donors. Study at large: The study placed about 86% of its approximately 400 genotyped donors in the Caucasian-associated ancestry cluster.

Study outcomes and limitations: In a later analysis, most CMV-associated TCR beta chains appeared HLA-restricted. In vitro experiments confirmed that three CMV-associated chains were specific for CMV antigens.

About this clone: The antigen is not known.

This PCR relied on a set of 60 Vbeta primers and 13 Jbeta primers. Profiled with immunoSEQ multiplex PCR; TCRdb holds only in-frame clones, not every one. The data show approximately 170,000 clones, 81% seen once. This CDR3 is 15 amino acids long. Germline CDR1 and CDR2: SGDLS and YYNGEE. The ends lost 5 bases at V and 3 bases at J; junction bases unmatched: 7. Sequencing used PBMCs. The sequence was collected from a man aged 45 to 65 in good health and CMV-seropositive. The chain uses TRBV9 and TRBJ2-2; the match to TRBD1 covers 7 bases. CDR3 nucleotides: TGTGCCAGCAGGTCTTTAGGGACAGACACCGGGGAGCTGTTTTTT. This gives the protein CASRSLGTDTGELFF.